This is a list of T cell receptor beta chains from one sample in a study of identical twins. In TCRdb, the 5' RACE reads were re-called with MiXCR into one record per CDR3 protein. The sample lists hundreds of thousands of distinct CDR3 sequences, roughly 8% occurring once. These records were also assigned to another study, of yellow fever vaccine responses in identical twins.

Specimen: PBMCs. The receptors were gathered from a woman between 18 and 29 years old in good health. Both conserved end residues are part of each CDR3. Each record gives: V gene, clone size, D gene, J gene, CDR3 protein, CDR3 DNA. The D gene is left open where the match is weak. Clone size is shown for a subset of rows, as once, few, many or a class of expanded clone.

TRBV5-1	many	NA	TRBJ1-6	CASSFSQGNNSPLHF	TGCGCCAGCAGCTTCTCGCAGGGGAACAATTCACCCCTCCACTTT
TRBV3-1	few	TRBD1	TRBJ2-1	CASSRFGQGDNEQFF	TGTGCCAGCAGCCGCTTCGGACAGGGCGACAATGAGCAGTTCTTC
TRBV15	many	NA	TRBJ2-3	CATSREGGADTQYF	TGTGCCACCAGCAGAGAGGGGGGTGCAGATACGCAGTATTTT
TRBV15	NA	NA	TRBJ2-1	CATSRDRGRGSGSYNEQFF	TGTGCCACCAGCAGAGATCGGGGGCGGGGGAGCGGCTCCTACAATGAGCAGTTCTTC
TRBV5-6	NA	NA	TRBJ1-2	CASSRGAGYTF	TGTGCCAGCAGCCGAGGAGCCGGCTACACCTTC
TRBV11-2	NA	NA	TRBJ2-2	CASSLVLVGLSNTGELFF	TGTGCCAGCAGCTTAGTTCTGGTGGGACTGTCGAACACCGGGGAGCTGTTTTTT
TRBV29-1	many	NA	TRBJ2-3	CSVHGIRGDTQYF	TGCAGCGTCCACGGGATCCGGGGAGATACGCAGTATTTT
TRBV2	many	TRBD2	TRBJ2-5	CASRDSGSRGSQYF	TGTGCCAGCAGGGATAGCGGGAGTAGGGGGTCCCAGTACTTC
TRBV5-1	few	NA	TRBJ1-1	CASSPVDRAFF	TGCGCCAGCAGCCCGGTTGATCGTGCTTTCTTT
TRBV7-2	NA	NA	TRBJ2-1	CASSVWGGAGNNEQFF	TGTGCCAGCAGCGTGTGGGGCGGGGCAGGGAACAATGAGCAGTTCTTC
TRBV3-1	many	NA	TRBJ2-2	CASSQALGRDTGELFF	TGTGCCAGCAGCCAAGCTCTGGGGCGTGACACCGGGGAGCTGTTTTTT
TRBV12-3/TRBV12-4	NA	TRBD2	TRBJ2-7	CASSFIAGLGEQYF	TGTGCCAGCAGTTTCATAGCGGGGCTGGGGGAGCAGTACTTC
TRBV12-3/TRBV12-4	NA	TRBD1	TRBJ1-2	CASSPLTGGDGYTF	TGTGCCAGCAGTCCACTGACAGGGGGCGATGGCTACACCTTC
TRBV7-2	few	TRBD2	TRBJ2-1	CASSLDWTRAANEQFF	TGTGCCAGCAGCTTAGATTGGACTAGAGCAGCCAATGAGCAGTTCTTC
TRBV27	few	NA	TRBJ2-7	CASSPRKPSYEQYF	TGTGCCAGCAGCCCCCGAAAGCCCAGTTACGAGCAGTACTTC
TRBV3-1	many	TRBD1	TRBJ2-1	CASSQSSGGGYLHEQFF	TGTGCCAGCAGCCAATCTTCAGGGGGCGGATATCTCCATGAGCAGTTCTTC
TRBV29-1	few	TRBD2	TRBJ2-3	CSVVEAGGLTDTQYF	TGCAGCGTTGTGGAAGCGGGGGGGCTTACAGATACGCAGTATTTT
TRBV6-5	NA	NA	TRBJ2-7	CASSSGGILQYF	TGTGCCAGCAGCTCCGGGGGCATCTTGCAGTACTTC
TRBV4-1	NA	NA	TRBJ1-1	CASSQVAGSTEAFF	TGCGCCAGCAGCCAAGTAGCAGGGAGCACTGAAGCTTTCTTT
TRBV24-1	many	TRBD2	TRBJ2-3	CATSDFSAGEADTQYF	TGTGCCACCAGTGATTTTTCTGCGGGAGAGGCGGATACGCAGTATTTT
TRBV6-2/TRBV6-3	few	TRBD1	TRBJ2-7	CASSYDDRVGEQYF	TGTGCCAGCAGTTACGACGACAGGGTTGGCGAGCAGTACTTC
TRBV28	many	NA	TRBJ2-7	CASTASGTGSRYEQYF	TGTGCCAGCACCGCTAGCGGAACAGGGTCTCGTTACGAGCAGTACTTC
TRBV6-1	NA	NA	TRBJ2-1	CASEGGKSYNEQFF	TGTGCCAGCGAGGGGGGGAAGTCCTACAATGAGCAGTTCTTC
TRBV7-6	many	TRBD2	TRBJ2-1	CASSLGYKGLAGGAHEQFF	TGTGCCAGCAGCTTAGGGTATAAAGGACTAGCGGGAGGGGCCCATGAGCAGTTCTTC
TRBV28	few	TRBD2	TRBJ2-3	CASAKTSGSTDTQYF	TGTGCCAGCGCCAAGACTAGCGGGAGCACAGATACGCAGTATTTT
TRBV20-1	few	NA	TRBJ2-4	CSARAGTKNIQYF	TGCAGTGCTAGAGCCGGGACCAAAAACATTCAGTACTTC